These 18 T cell receptor beta chains were all obtained from the same sample, sequenced in a study of blood T cell repertoires in COVID-19. TCRdb's table, derived via immunoSEQ multiplex PCR, lists solely in-frame clones and lacks some. In the table there are 130,000 or so clones, around 81% of which are singletons. What was sequenced was peripheral blood. These receptors all stem from a human donor in a cohort sampled during active COVID-19.

This clone came up a few times. The chain carries TRBV7-3 and TRBJ2-3, with TRBD2 matching over 7 bases. With 3 bases clipped from V and 4 bases from J, the junction kept 1 base outside the gene matches. The CDR3 has 13 amino acids. CDR1 and CDR2 (germline): SGHTA, FQGTGA. Written as DNA, the CDR3 is TGTGCCAGCAGCTTGCGGGAGTCAGATACGCAGTATTTT. Translation gives CASSLRESDTQYF. Full variable domain (rest looked up from reference TRBV7-3 and TRBJ2-3): GAGVSQTPSNKVTEKGKYVELRCDPISGHTALYWYRQSLGQGPEFLIYFQGTGAADDSGLPNDRFFAVRPEGSVSTLKIQRTERGDSAVYLCASSLRESDTQYFGPGTRLTVL.

This clone occurred a few times. The chain uses TRBV7-9 and TRBJ2-2; D gene uncertain. The germline gives CDR1 SEHNR, CDR2 FQNEAQ (reference sequence). The CDR3 is 16 amino acids. V gave up 1 base and J gave up 2 bases, with 11 bases separating them. CDR3 sequence (DNA): TGTGCCAGCAGCTTAGAACCCAGAAGTAACACCGGGGAGCTGTTTTTT. Amino acid sequence: CASSLEPRSNTGELFF.

The chain employs TRBV15 and TRBJ1-5; TRBD1 might be the D (5 bases). V was trimmed by 6 bases and J by 3 bases, leaving 15 bases between them. Per germline, CDR1 LNHNV and CDR2 YYDKDF (reference sequence). The CDR3 has 15 amino acids. CDR3 sequence (DNA): TGTGCCACCAGAGGGACTGGCAGGGACAATCAGCCCCAGCATTTT. It specifies CATRGTGRDNQPQHF. Using reference TRBV15 and TRBJ1-5 for the parts outside the CDR3, the full variable domain is DAMVIQNPRYQVTQFGKPVTLSCSQTLNHNVMYWYQQKSSQAPKLLFHYYDKDFNNEADTPDNFQSRRPNTSFCFLDIRSPGLGDTAMYLCATRGTGRDNQPQHFGDGTRLSIL.

The gene calls are TRBV25-1 and TRBJ1-3; TRBD1 matches 10 bases. CDR1 is MGHDK, CDR2 SYGVNS, per germline. The CDR3 has 18 amino acids. The trim removed 3 bases at V and 0 bases at J, leaving 8 bases unmatched. CDR3 sequence: CASSETPGQGSSGNTIYF. The CDR3 DNA sequence: TGTGCCAGCAGTGAGACCCCGGGACAGGGGAGCTCTGGAAACACCATATATTTT.

V gene TRBV2 combines with J gene TRBJ2-1; 9 bases are a match to TRBD2. V dropped 5 bases and J dropped 8; count of bases not matched to a gene: 10. The CDR3 spans 15 residues. CDR1 is SNHLY, CDR2 FYNNEI, per germline. The chain's CDR3 is CASSKDGGRADEQFF. CDR3 sequence (DNA): TGTGCCAGCAGTAAAGACGGCGGGAGGGCCGATGAGCAGTTCTTC.

V gene TRBV27 combines with J gene TRBJ2-1, with a possible D match to TRBD1 (6 bases). The CDR3 totals 13 residues. Looked up from germline, CDR1 is MNHEY and CDR2 is SMNVEV (reference sequence). The V end lost 3 bases, the J end lost 9 bases, and 12 bases lay between the germline ends. The CDR3 here is CASSFYRDGEQFF. Written as DNA, the CDR3 is TGTGCCAGCAGTTTTTACAGGGACGGTGAGCAGTTCTTC.

The DNA for the CDR3 is TGTGCCAGCAGTTGGACTAGCCCTCCCTCCTACAATGAGCAGTTCTTC. This codes for CASSWTSPPSYNEQFF. The V call is TRBV28, the J call TRBJ2-1; 8 positions agree with TRBD2. CDR3 size: 16 residues. Per germline, CDR1 MDHEN and CDR2 SYDVKM. V dropped 4 bases and J dropped 0; count of bases not matched to a gene: 5.

The CDR3 DNA reads as TGTGCCAGCAGTTTATGGCAGGGGTCCGCGGGAGCTTTCTTT. Translated: CASSLWQGSAGAFF. The chain links TRBV27 to TRBJ1-1; weak D call: TRBD1 (6 bases). Germline V gene data show CDR1 as MNHEY and CDR2 as SMNVEV (reference sequence). V lost 1 base and J lost 10, with 16 bases in between. CDR3 length equals 14 residues.

Comment on this clone: A much more abundant neighbour one base away suggests this may be a read error. The same CDR3 can be traced to other DNA sequences in this sample. The V gene is TRBV7-9, the J gene TRBJ1-1; D unclear. Germline V lookup: CDR1 SEHNR, CDR2 FQNEAQ (reference sequence). This CDR3 is built from 13 residues. This CDR3 is CASSFQENTEAFF. The CDR3 nucleotides read TGTGCTAGCAGCTTTCAGGAGAACACTGAAGCTTTCTTT. Supplemented by reference TRBV7-9 and TRBJ1-1, the full variable domain reads DTGVSQNPRHKITKRGQNVTFRCDPISEHNRLYWYRQTLGQGPEFLTYFQNEAQLEKSRLLSDRFSAERPKGSFSTLEIQRTEQGDSAMYLCASSFQENTEAFFGQGTRLTVV.

The V and J genes are TRBV9 and TRBJ1-2; D is perhaps TRBD1 (6 bases). Trimming removed 0 bases from V and 5 bases from J, with 14 bases in between. The germline V gene has CDR1 SGDLS and CDR2 YYNGEE. The CDR3 spans 15 residues. CDR3 sequence (DNA): TGTGCCAGCAGCGTAGCCGATACACAGGGATATGGCTACACCTTC. This translates into CASSVADTQGYGYTF.

The gene calls are TRBV4-3 and TRBJ2-2; perhaps TRBD2 as D (5 bases). CDR1 is LGHNA, CDR2 YSLEER, per germline. This CDR3 has 17 amino acids. Trimming took 0 bases from V and 5 from J, leaving 16 bases between them. As DNA, the CDR3 is TGCGCCAGCAGCCAAGAGAAGTCGGCGGGTGCTACCGGGGAGCTGTTTTTT. Its protein is CASSQEKSAGATGELFF.

A note on this clone: At one end the junction does not follow the germline gene, possibly because of a read error. The rearrangement links TRBV7-7 to TRBJ2-1; 16 bases fit TRBD2. Germline CDR1 and CDR2: SSHAT and FNYEAQ (reference sequence). The CDR3 spans 17 residues. CDR3 protein: CASSAGLAGGPHNEQFF. DNA of the CDR3: TGTGCTAGCAGCGCGGGACTAGCGGGAGGGCCGCACAATGAGCAGTTCTTC. Variable domain in full (rest from reference TRBV7-7 and TRBJ2-1): GAGVSQSPRYKVTKRGQDVTLRCDPISSHATLYWYQQALGQGPEFLTYFNYEAQPDKSGLPSDRFSAERPEGSISTLTIQRTEQRDSAMYRCASSAGLAGGPHNEQFFGPGTRLTVL.

V and J are TRBV2 and TRBJ2-1; a weak D match, TRBD1 (5 bases). Germline CDR1 SNHLY, CDR2 FYNNEI. V dropped 4 bases and J dropped 4 bases, with 11 bases sitting between them. This CDR3 has 14 amino acids. As DNA, the CDR3 is TGTGCCAGCAGTGGACCGACAGATTACAATGAGCAGTTCTTC. Amino acid sequence: CASSGPTDYNEQFF. The full variable domain, with the rest looked up from reference TRBV2 and TRBJ2-1, is EPEVTQTPSHQVTQMGQEVILRCVPISNHLYFYWYRQILGQKVEFLVSFYNNEISEKSEIFDDQFSVERPDGSNFTLKIRSTKLEDSAMYFCASSGPTDYNEQFFGPGTRLTVL.

The chain is built from TRBV27 and TRBJ2-7; 10 bases align to TRBD2. Germline V gene sequence: CDR1 MNHEY, CDR2 SMNVEV (reference sequence). Unmatched junction bases numbered 6, after V lost 4 bases and J lost 3 bases. The CDR3 runs 15 residues. The CDR3: CASSSQASGSYEQYF. CDR3 DNA: TGTGCCAGCAGTTCCCAGGCTAGCGGGAGCTACGAGCAGTACTTC.

The chain carries TRBV28 and TRBJ1-1; no firm D call. The CDR3 contains 14 residues. CDR1 is MDHEN, CDR2 SYDVKM, per germline. Between the trimmed V and J ends, which lost 2 bases and 7 bases, there was a span of 14 bases. The CDR3 DNA reads as TGTGCCAGCAGTTTAGCGCAGGTAGTCGGTGAAGCTTTCTTT. This sequence encodes CASSLAQVVGEAFF.

This sequence joins TRBV6-5 and TRBJ2-7; 11 nucleotides line up with TRBD2. Germline V lookup: CDR1 MNHEY, CDR2 SVGAGI. The CDR3 runs 15 residues. The ends lost 6 bases at V and 2 bases at J; junction bases unmatched: 6. Here the CDR3 DNA reads TGTGCCAGCAGAATGGGGACTAGCGGAACCTACGAGCAGTACTTC. Translated: CASRMGTSGTYEQYF.

The chain has TRBV5-1 and TRBJ2-3; TRBD2 matches 11 bases. In germline, CDR1 is SGHRS, CDR2 YFSETQ. V was clipped by 4 bases and J by 3 bases; unmatched bases: 7. The CDR3 has 16 residues. The CDR3 loop reads CASSHRLAGTTDTQYF. The CDR3 nucleotides read TGCGCCAGCAGCCATCGACTAGCGGGGACTACAGATACGCAGTATTTT.

The chain is built from TRBV10-3 and TRBJ2-3; D ambiguous. V was pared by 6 bases and J by 5 bases, with 15 bases between. This CDR3 has 14 residues. The germline V gene encodes CDR1 ENHRY and CDR2 SYGVKD. This CDR3 is CAISGELELDTQYF. For the CDR3, the DNA is TGTGCCATCAGCGGAGAGCTGGAATTAGATACGCAGTATTTT.